This TCR beta chain was recovered during a study of cytomegalovirus exposure and HLA in healthy donors. Overall study: The roughly 110 validation repertoires were produced on the same platform as the 700 or so repertoires of the first cohort. This was reported in a later analysis. Regarding the study as a whole: Clusters of TCRs from the first cohort tended to co-occur in the 110 or so validation repertoires (as a later analysis found). Cytomegalovirus status, reportedly, was diagnosed with high specificity and sensitivity by the classifier.

Of note for this clone: The antigen remains unidentified.

Repertoires were generated with immunoSEQ multiplex PCR, while TCRdb's copy carries only in-frame clones and drops some. The sample gives over 120,000 clones, 70% to 90% of which show up once; less than 7% is in the top ten. Trimming removed 0 bases at V and 5 bases at J, with 10 bases between. The CDR3 runs to 14 residues. Germline CDR1 and CDR2: SGHDN and FVKESK. Sequencing was done on a sample of PBMCs. The V gene is TRBV14, the J gene TRBJ1-1, with unresolved D. This TCR was recovered from a woman younger than 45 in good health and CMV-seropositive. The CDR3 nucleotides read TGTGCCAGCAGCCAAGATCCTTGGAGGACTGAAGCTTTCTTT. Protein: CASSQDPWRTEAFF. Combining the CDR3 with reference TRBV14 and TRBJ1-1 gives the whole variable domain EAGVTQFPSHSVIEKGQTVTLRCDPISGHDNLYWYRRVMGKEIKFLLHFVKESKQDESGMPNNRFLAERTGGTYSTLKVQPAELEDSGVYFCASSQDPWRTEAFFGQGTRLTVV.